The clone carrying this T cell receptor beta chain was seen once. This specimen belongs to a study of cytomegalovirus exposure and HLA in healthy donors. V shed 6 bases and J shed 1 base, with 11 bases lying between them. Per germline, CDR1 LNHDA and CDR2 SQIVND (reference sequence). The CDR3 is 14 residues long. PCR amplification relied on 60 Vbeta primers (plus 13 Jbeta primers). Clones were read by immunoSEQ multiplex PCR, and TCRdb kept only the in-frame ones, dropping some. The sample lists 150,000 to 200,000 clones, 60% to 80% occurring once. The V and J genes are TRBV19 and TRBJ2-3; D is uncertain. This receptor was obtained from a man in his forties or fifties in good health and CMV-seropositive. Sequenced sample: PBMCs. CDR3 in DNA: TGTGCCAGTAGCCCTCTAGTGGGCACAGATACGCAGTATTTT. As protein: CASSPLVGTDTQYF.